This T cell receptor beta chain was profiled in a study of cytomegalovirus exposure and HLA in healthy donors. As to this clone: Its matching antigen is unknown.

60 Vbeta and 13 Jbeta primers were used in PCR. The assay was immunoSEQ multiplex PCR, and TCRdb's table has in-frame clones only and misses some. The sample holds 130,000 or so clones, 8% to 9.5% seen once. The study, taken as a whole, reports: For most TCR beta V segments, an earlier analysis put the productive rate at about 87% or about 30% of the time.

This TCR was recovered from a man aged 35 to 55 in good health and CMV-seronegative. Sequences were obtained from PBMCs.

CDR3 sequence (DNA): TGTGCCAGAACCCGAACGGAGAATTATGGCTACACCTTC. It encodes CARTRTENYGYTF. The J gene is TRBJ1-2, the V gene TRBV5-4; no firm D call. The CDR3 contains 13 residues. Trimming removed 8 bases at V and 5 bases at J, with 16 bases between. The germline gives CDR1 SGHNT, CDR2 YYREEE (reference sequence).